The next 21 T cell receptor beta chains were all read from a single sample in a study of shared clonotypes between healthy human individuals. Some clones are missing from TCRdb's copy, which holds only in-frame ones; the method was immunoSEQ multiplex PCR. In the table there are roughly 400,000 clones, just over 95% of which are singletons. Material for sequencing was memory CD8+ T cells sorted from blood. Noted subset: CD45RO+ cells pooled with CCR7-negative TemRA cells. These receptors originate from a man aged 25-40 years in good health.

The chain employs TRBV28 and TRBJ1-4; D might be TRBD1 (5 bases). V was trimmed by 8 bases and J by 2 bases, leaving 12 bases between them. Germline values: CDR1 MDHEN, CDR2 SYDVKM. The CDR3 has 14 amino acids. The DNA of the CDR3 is TGTGCCAGCTCCCTCCGGGACACTAATGAAAAACTGTTTTTT. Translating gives CASSLRDTNEKLFF.

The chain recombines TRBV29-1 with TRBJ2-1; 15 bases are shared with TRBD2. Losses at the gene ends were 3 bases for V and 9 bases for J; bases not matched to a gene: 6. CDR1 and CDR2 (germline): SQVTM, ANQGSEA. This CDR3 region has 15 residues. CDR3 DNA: TGCAGCGTTGACAGGACTAGCGGGAGGGCTAGTGAGCAGTTCTTC. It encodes CSVDRTSGRASEQFF.

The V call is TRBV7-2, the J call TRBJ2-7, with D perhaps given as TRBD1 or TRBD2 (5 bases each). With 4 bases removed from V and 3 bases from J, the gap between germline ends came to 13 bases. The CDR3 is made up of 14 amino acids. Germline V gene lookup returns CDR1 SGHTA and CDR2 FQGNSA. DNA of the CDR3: TGTGCCAGCAGCTCCCCGGGACCCAACTACGAGCAGTACTTC. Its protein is CASSSPGPNYEQYF.

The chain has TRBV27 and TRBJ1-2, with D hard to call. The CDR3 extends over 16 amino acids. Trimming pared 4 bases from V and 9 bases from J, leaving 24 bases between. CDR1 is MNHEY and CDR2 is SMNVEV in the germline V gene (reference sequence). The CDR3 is CASSSEIRGSGNRYTF. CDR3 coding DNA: TGTGCCAGCAGTTCTGAAATCCGGGGTTCGGGGAACCGCTACACCTTC.

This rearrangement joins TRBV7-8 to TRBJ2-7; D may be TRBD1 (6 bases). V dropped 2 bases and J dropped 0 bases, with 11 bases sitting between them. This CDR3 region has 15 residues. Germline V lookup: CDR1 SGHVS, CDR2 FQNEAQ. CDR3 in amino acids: CASSLRPGHSYEQYF. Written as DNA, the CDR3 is TGTGCCAGCAGCTTACGTCCGGGACACTCCTACGAGCAGTACTTC.

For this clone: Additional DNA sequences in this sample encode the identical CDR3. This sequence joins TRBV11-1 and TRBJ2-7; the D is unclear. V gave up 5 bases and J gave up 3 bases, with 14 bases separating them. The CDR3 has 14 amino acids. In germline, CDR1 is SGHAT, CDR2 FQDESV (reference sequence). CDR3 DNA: TGTGCCAGCAGCCCTCGAGGATCCGTCTACGAGCAGTACTTC. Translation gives CASSPRGSVYEQYF.

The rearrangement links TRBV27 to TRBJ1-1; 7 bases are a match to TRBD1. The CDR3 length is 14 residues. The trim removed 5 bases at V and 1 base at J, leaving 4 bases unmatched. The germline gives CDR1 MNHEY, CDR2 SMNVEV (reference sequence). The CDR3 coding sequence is TGTGCCAGCAGTCCCCGGACAGGGAACACTGAAGCTTTCTTT. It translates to CASSPRTGNTEAFF.

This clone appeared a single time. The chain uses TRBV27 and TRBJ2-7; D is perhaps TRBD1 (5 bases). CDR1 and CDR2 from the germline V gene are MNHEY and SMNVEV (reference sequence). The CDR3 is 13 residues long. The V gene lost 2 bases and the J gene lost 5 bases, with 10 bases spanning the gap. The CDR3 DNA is TGTGCCAGCAGTTTAGGGTTACAGGACGAGCAGTACTTC. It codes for CASSLGLQDEQYF.

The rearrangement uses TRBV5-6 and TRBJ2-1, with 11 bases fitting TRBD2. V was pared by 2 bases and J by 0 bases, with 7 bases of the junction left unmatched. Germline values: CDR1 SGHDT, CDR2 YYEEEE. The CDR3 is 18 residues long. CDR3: CASSFGTSGVNSYNEQFF. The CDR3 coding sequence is TGTGCCAGCAGCTTCGGGACTAGCGGTGTTAACTCCTACAATGAGCAGTTCTTC.

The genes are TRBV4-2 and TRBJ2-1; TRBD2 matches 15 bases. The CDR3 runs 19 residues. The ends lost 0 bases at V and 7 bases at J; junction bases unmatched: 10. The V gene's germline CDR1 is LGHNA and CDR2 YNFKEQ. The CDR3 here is CASSQDHWGLAGGGNEQFF. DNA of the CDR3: TGTGCCAGCAGCCAAGATCATTGGGGACTAGCGGGAGGAGGGAATGAGCAGTTCTTC.

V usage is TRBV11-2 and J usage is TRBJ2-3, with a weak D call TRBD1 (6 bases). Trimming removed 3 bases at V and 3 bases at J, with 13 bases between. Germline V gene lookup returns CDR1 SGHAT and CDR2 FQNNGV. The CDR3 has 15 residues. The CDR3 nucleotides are TGTGCCAGCAGCTTCGTCCTGGGGGCTACAGATACGCAGTATTTT. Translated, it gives CASSFVLGATDTQYF.

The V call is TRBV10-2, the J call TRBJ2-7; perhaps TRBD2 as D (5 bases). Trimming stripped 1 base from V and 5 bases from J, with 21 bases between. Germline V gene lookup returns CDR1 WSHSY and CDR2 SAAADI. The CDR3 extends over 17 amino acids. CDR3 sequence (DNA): TGCGCCAGCAGTGAGTACGCGGGCGGACGACCCTATCACGAGCAGTACTTC. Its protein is CASSEYAGGRPYHEQYF.

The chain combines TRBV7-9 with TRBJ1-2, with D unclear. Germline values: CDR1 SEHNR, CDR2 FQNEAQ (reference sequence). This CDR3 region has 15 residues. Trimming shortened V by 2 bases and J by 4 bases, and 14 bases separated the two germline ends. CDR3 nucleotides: TGTGCCAGCAGCTTAACAATTGGGGAGATCTATGGCTACACCTTC. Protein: CASSLTIGEIYGYTF. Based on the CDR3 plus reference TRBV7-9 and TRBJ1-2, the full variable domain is DTGVSQNPRHKITKRGQNVTFRCDPISEHNRLYWYRQTLGQGPEFLTYFQNEAQLEKSRLLSDRFSAERPKGSFSTLEIQRTEQGDSAMYLCASSLTIGEIYGYTFGSGTRLTVV.

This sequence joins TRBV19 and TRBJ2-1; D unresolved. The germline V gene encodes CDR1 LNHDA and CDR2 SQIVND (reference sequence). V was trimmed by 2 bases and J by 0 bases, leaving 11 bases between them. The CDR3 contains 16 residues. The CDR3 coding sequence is TGTGCCAGTAGTATACGGACGTCAAGCTCCTACAATGAGCAGTTCTTC. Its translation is CASSIRTSSSYNEQFF.

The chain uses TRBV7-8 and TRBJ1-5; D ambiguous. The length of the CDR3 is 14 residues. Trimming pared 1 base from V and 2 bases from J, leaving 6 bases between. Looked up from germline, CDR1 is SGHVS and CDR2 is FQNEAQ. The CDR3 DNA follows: TGTGCCAGCAGCTTAGATTCGGGCAATCAGCCCCAGCATTTT. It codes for CASSLDSGNQPQHF.

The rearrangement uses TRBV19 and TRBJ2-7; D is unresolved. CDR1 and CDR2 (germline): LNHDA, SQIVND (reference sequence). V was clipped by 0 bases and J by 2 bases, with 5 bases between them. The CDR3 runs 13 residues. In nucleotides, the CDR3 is TGTGCCAGTAGTATAGAACCAACCTACGAGCAGTACTTC. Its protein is CASSIEPTYEQYF.

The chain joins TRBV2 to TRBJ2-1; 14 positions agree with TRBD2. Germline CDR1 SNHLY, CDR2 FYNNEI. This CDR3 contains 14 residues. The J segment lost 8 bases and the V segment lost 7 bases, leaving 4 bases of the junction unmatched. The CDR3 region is CASIGLAGGHEQFF. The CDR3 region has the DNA TGTGCCAGCATTGGACTAGCGGGAGGCCATGAGCAGTTCTTC.

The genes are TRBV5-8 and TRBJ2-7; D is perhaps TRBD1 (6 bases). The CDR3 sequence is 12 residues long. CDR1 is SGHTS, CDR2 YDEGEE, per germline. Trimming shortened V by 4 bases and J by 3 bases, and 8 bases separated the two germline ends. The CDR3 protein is CASSIQGYEQYF. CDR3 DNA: TGTGCCAGCAGCATACAGGGCTACGAGCAGTACTTC.

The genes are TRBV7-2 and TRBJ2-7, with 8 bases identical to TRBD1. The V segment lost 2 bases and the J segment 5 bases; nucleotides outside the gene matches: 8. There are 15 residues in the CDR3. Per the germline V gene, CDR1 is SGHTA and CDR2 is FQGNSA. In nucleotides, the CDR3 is TGTGCCAGCAGCTTAACAGGGGGACCTCCCCACGAGCAGTACTTC. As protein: CASSLTGGPPHEQYF. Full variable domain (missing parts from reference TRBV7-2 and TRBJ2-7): GAGVSQSPSNKVTEKGKDVELRCDPISGHTALYWYRQSLGQGLEFLIYFQGNSAPDKSGLPSDRFSAERTGGSVSTLTIQRTQQEDSAVYLCASSLTGGPPHEQYFGPGTRLTVT.

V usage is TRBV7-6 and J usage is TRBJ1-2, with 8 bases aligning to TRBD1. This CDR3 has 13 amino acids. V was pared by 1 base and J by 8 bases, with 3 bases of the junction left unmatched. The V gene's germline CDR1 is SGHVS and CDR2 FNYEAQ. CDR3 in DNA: TGTGCCAGCAGCTTAGGGACAGGGAAGGGCTACACCTTC. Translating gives CASSLGTGKGYTF.

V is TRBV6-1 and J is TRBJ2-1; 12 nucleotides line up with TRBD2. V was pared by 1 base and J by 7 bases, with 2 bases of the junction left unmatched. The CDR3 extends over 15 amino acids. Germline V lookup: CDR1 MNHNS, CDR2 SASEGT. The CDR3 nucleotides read TGTGCCAGCAGTGAAGGACTAGCGGGAGCAAATGAGCAGTTCTTC. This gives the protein CASSEGLAGANEQFF.